The source of this TCR beta chain is a study of T cells after yellow fever vaccination. Study results and caveats: One caveat is that FACS-sorted repertoires could contain abundant clonotypes contaminating from the bulk population. Weaker overall, the secondary response nonetheless peaked faster (day 5 versus 15). Reappearance after the booster was seen for most primary-vaccination clones, at 95% to 98% CD4 and roughly 90% CD8.

The V end lost 7 bases, the J end lost 5 bases, and 15 bases lay between the germline ends. The CDR3 is 14 residues long. 5'RACE template switching generated TCR cDNA, adding a universal primer site and UMIs. In TCRdb, the 5' RACE reads were re-called with MiXCR into one record per CDR3 protein. The data contain approximately 300,000 distinct CDR3 sequences, about 6.6% of them singletons. In regard to this clonotype: Its antigen is as yet unknown.

The starting material was PBMCs, obtained around 45 days after the first yellow fever vaccination. This chain uses TRBV12-3 or TRBV12-4 with TRBJ1-5, with unresolved D. This sequence was found in a man younger than 30 who received the YFV17D yellow fever vaccine. CDR3 amino acids: CASNSNGDDQPQHF. The DNA for the CDR3 is TGTGCCAGCAACTCAAATGGGGATGATCAGCCCCAGCATTTT.